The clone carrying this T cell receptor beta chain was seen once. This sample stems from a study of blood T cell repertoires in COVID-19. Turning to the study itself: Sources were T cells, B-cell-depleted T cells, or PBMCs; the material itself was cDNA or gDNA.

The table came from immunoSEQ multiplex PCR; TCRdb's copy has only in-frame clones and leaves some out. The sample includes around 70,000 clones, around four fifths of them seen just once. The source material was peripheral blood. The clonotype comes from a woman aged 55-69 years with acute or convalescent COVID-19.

The CDR3 spells CAWDGTATLGTSGYTF. CDR3 nucleotides: TGTGCCTGGGACGGGACAGCCACCCTGGGCACCAGCGGCTACACCTTC. The chain couples TRBV30 to TRBJ1-2; 7 nucleotides match TRBD1. Trimming cost V 5 bases and J 8 bases; bases outside gene matches: 20. Germline CDR1 GTSNPN, CDR2 SVGIG (reference sequence). This CDR3 contains 16 residues.